This T cell receptor (beta chain) is drawn from a study of OX40 agonist ivuxolimab in advanced cancers. Study details: The patients received agonistic anti-OX40 (CD134) antibody ivuxolimab.

Patients were ruled out by autoimmune disease history or systemic immunosuppression. As regards this clone: What it recognizes is unknown.

This CDR3 comprises 14 residues. The V gene's germline CDR1 is MGHDK and CDR2 SYGVNS. Trimming shortened V by 1 base and J by 2 bases, and 6 bases separated the two germline ends. Whole-study findings and limits: Those patients achieving a partial response at 0.1-3.0 mg/kg showed among the lowest clonal expansion. On average, CD8+ T cells had more expanded clones than CD4+.

Sequencing was performed with immunoSEQ multiplex PCR; in TCRdb, only in-frame clones are kept and a portion is missing. The data show tens of thousands of clones, approximately 79% seen once. The source of this sequence is an adult with an advanced solid tumor such as melanoma, head and neck, liver or kidney cancer. The chain uses TRBV25-1 and TRBJ1-5, with D hard to call. The sample in question was CD4+ or CD8+ T cells sorted from blood, obtained in a trial of the OX40 agonist ivuxolimab. Written as DNA, the CDR3 is TGTGCCAGCAGTGAATGGGGTGGCAATCAGCCCCAGCATTTT. Its protein is CASSEWGGNQPQHF.